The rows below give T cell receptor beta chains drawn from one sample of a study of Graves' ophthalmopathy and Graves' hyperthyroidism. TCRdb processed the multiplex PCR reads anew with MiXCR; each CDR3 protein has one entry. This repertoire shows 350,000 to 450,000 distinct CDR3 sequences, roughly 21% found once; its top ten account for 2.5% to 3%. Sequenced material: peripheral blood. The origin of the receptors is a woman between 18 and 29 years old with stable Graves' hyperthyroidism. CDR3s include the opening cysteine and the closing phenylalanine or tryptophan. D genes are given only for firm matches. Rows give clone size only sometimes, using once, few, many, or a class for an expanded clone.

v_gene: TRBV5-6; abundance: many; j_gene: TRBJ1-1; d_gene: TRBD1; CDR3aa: CASSLPGQGSRTEAFF; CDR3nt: TGTGCCAGCAGCTTACCGGGACAGGGGAGCAGGACTGAAGCTTTCTTT
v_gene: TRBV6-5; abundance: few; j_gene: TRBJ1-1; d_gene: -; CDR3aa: CASSFSGQNTEAFF; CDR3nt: TGTGCCAGCAGTTTTTCGGGACAGAACACTGAAGCTTTCTTT
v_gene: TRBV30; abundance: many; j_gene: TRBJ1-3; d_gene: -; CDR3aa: CAWNYIGVRSGNTIYF; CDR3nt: TGTGCCTGGAATTATATTGGGGTCCGATCTGGAAACACCATATATTTT
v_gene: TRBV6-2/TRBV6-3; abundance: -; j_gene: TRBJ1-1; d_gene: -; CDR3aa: CASSQENRPGGEAFF; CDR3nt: TGTGCCAGCAGTCAGGAGAACCGTCCGGGGGGTGAAGCTTTCTTT
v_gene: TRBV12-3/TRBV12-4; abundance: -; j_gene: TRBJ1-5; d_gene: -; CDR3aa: CASTGDGYSNQPQHF; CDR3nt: TGTGCCAGCACCGGGGACGGTTATAGCAATCAGCCCCAGCATTTT
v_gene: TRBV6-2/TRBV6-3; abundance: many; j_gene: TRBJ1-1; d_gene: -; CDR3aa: CASSYVRASTEAFF; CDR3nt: TGTGCCAGCAGTTACGTCAGGGCCTCCACTGAAGCTTTCTTT
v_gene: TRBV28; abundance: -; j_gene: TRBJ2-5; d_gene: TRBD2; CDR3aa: CASSLYLSGSVETQYF; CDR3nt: TGTGCCAGCAGTTTATACCTTAGCGGGAGTGTGGAGACCCAGTACTTC
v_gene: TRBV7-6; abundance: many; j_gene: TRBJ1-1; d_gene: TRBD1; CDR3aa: CASSQSPTGTEAFF; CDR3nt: TGTGCCAGCAGCCAGTCCCCGACAGGGACTGAAGCTTTCTTT
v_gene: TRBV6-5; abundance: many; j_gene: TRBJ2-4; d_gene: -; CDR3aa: CASSYARAKNIQYF; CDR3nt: TGTGCCAGCAGTTACGCCAGGGCCAAAAACATTCAGTACTTC
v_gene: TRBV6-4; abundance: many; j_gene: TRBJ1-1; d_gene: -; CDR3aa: CASTPGAGATEAFF; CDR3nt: TGTGCCAGCACCCCCGGGGCAGGGGCCACTGAAGCTTTCTTT
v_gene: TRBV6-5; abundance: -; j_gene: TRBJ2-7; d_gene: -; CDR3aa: CASSTGSHEQYF; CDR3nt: TGTGCCAGCAGTACTGGAAGCCACGAGCAGTACTTC
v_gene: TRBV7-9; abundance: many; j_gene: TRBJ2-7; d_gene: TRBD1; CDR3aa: CASSFAGTGGYEQYF; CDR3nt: TGTGCCAGCAGCTTCGCCGGGACAGGGGGGTACGAGCAGTACTTC
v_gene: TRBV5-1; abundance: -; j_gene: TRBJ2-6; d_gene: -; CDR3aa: CVSSLSAGANVLTF; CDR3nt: TGCGTCAGCAGCTTGTCCGCCGGGGCCAACGTCCTGACTTTC
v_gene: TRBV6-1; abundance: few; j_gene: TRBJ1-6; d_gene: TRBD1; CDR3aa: CASSMTGRGNSPLHF; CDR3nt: TGTGCCAGCAGTATGACAGGGCGCGGTAATTCACCCCTCCACTTT
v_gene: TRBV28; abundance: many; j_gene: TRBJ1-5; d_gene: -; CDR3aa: CASSSGVGPQHF; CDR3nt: TGTGCCAGCAGTTCCGGTGTTGGTCCCCAGCATTTT
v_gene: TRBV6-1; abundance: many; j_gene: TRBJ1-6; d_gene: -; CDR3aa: CASSTPGPLHF; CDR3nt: TGTGCCAGCAGCACACCGGGACCCCTCCACTTT
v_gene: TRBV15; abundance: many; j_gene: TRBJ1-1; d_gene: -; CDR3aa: CATSVEGNTEAFF; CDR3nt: TGTGCCACCAGCGTCGAGGGGAACACTGAAGCTTTCTTT
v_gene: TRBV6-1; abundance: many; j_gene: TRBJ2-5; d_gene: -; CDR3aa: CASSDGVVDQETQYF; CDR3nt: TGTGCCAGCAGTGATGGCGTGGTAGACCAAGAGACCCAGTACTTC
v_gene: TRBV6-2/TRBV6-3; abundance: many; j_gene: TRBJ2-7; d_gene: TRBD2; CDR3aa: CASSYSIISGSSYEQYF; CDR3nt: TGTGCCAGCAGTTACTCGATTATTAGCGGGAGCTCCTACGAGCAGTACTTC
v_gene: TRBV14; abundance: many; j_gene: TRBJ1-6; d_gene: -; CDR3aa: CASSRDYNSPLHF; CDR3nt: TGTGCCAGCAGCCGGGACTATAATTCACCCCTCCACTTT
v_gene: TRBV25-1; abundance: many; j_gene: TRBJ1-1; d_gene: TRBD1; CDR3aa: CASRDDRGLPEAFF; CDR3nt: TGTGCCAGCAGGGATGACAGGGGGCTCCCTGAAGCTTTCTTT
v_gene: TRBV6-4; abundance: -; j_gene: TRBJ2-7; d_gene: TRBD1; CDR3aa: CASSRTGNYEQYF; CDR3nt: TGTGCCAGCAGTCGGACAGGTAACTACGAGCAGTACTTC
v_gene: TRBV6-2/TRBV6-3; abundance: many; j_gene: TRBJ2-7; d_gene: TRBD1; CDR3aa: CASSYGTGVSYEQYF; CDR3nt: TGTGCCAGCAGTTACGGGACAGGTGTTTCCTACGAGCAGTACTTC
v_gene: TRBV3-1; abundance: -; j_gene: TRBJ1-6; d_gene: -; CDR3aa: CASSQGRYNSPLHF; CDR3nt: TGTGCCAGCAGCCAGGGACGGTATAATTCACCCCTCCACTTT
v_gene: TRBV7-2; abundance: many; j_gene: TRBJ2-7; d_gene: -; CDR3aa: CASSFQFYEQYF; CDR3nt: TGTGCCAGCAGCTTCCAATTTTACGAGCAGTACTTC
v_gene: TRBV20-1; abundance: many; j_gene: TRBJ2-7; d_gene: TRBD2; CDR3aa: CSAHPTSGIYEQYF; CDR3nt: TGCAGTGCCCACCCGACTAGCGGGATCTACGAGCAGTACTTC
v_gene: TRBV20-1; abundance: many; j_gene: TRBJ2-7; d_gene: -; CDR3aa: CSARAGGQPYEQYF; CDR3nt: TGCAGTGCTAGAGCCGGGGGACAGCCCTACGAGCAGTACTTC
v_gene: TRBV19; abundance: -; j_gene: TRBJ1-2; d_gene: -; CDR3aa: CAAGPDYYGYTF; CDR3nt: TGTGCCGCAGGGCCAGACTACTATGGCTACACCTTC
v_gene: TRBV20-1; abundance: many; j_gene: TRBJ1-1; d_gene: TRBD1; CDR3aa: CSASLQGGDTEAFF; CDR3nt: TGCAGTGCTAGCCTACAGGGGGGAGACACTGAAGCTTTCTTT
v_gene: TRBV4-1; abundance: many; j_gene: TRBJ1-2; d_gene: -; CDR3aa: CASSQDPPGHIAVRYGYTF; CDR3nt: TGCGCCAGCAGCCAAGATCCTCCGGGACATATAGCAGTGCGCTATGGCTACACCTTC
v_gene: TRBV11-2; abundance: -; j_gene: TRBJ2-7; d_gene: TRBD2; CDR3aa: CASSLERRLAGGSYEQYF; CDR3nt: TGTGCCAGCAGCTTAGAAAGAAGACTAGCGGGAGGGTCCTACGAGCAGTACTTC
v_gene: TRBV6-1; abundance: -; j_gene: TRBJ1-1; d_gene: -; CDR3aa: CASRGHLGGVEAFF; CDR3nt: TGTGCCAGCAGGGGACACCTCGGCGGGGTTGAAGCTTTCTTT
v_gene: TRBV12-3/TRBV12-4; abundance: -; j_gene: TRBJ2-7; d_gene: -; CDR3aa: CASSWDNAYEQYF; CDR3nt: TGTGCCAGCAGTTGGGACAACGCCTACGAGCAGTACTTC
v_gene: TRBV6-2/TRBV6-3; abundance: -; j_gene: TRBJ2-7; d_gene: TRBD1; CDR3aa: CASGYSPGQLLPYEQYF; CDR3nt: TGTGCCAGCGGTTACTCCCCGGGACAGCTTCTCCCCTACGAGCAGTACTTC
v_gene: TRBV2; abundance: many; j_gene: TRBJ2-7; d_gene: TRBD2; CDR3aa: CASSEWTSYEQYF; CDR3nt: TGTGCCAGCAGTGAATGGACTAGCTACGAGCAGTACTTC
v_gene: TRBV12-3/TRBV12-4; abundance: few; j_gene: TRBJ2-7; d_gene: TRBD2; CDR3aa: CASSPPGTSGTNYEQYF; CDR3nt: TGTGCCAGCAGTCCACCCGGGACTAGCGGTACCAACTACGAGCAGTACTTC
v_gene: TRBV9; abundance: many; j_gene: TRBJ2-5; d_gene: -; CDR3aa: CASSVDWDQETQYF; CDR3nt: TGTGCCAGCAGCGTAGACTGGGACCAAGAGACCCAGTACTTC
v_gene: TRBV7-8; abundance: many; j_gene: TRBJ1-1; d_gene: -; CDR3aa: CASSFPPQTEAFF; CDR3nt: TGTGCCAGCAGCTTTCCCCCCCAGACGGAAGCTTTCTTT
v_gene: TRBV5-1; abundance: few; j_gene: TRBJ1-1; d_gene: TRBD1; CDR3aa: CASSAGQGRTEAFF; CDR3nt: TGCGCCAGCAGCGCCGGACAGGGGCGAACTGAAGCTTTCTTT
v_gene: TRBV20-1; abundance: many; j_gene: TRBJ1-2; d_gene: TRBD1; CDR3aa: CSASRTGIDYGYTF; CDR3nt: TGCAGTGCTAGCCGGACAGGGATCGACTATGGCTACACCTTC
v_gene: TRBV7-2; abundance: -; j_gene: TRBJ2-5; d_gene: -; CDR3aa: CASSRGGEGTQYF; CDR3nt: TGTGCCAGCAGCCGGGGAGGAGAAGGGACCCAGTACTTC
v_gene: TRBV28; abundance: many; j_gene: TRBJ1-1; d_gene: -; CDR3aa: CASRYRARTEAFF; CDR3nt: TGTGCCAGTCGGTATCGGGCGCGGACTGAAGCTTTCTTT
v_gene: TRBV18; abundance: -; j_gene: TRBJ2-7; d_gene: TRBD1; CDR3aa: CASSPTGGLYEQYF; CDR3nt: TGTGCCAGCTCACCGACAGGGGGCTTATACGAGCAGTACTTC
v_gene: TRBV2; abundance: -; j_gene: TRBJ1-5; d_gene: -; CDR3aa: CASRGRVRGNQPQHF; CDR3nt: TGTGCCAGCAGGGGAAGGGTGCGGGGCAATCAGCCCCAGCATTTT
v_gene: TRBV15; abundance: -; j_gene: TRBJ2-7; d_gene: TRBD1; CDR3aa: CATSRGRGQGSYGQYF; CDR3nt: TGTGCCACCAGCAGAGGCCGGGGACAGGGTTCCTACGGGCAGTACTTC
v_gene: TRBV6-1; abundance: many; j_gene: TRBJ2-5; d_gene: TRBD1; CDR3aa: CASSDPGQEVRRVAFQETQYF; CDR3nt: TGTGCCAGCAGCGATCCGGGACAGGAGGTGCGGCGGGTCGCCTTTCAAGAGACCCAGTACTTC
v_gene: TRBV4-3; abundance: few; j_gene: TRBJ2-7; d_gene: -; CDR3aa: CASSQDGDHEQYF; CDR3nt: TGCGCCAGCAGCCAAGACGGGGATCACGAGCAGTACTTC
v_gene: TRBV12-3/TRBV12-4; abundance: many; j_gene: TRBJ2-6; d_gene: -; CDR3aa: CASSLRGYGANVLTF; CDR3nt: TGTGCCAGCAGTTTACGGGGATACGGGGCCAACGTCCTGACTTTC
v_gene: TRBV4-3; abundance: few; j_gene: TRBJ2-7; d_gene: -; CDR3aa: CASSQDVGDEQYF; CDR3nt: TGCGCCAGCAGCCAAGATGTCGGGGACGAGCAGTACTTC
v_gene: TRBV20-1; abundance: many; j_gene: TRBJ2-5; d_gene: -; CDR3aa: CSARQAGSQETQYF; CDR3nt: TGCAGTGCTCGACAGGCAGGCTCACAAGAGACCCAGTACTTC